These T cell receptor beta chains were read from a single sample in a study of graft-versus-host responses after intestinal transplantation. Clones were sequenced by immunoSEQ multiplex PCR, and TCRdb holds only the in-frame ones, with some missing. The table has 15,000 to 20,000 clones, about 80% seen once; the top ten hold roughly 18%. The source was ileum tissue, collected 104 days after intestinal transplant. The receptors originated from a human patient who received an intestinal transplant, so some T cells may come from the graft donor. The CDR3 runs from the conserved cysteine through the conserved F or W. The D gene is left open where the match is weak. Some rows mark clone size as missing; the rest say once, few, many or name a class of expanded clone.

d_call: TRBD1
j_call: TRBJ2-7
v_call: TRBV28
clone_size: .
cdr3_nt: TGTGCCAGCACTTCATATCGGCTCGGTCTACAGGGGCCGAGGTGGCCCTCCTACGAGCAGTACTTC
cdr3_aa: CASTSYRLGLQGPRWPSYEQYF

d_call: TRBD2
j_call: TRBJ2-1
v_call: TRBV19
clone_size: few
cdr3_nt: TGTGCCAGTAGCGGGAGGCCCATCTACAATGAGCAGTTCTTC
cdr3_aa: CASSGRPIYNEQFF

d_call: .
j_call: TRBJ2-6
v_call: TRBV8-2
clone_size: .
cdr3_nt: TGTGGCAGTGCTGTGAAGATAACACAAAGTCGGGCCAACGTCCTGACTTTC
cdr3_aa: CGSAVKITQSRANVLTF

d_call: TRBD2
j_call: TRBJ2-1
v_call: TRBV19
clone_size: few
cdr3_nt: TGTGCCACTTCAGCGGGAGGGTACAATGAGCAGTTCTTC
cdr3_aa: CATSAGGYNEQFF

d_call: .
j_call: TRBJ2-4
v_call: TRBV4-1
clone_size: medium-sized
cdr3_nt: TGCGCCAGCAGCCAACCGACAGGATCGAAAAACATTCAGTACTTC
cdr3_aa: CASSQPTGSKNIQYF

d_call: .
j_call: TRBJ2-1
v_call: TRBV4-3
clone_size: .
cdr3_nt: TGCGCCAGCAGCCAAGCCAACCAGGGATTTTACAATGAGCAGTTCTTC
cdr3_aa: CASSQANQGFYNEQFF

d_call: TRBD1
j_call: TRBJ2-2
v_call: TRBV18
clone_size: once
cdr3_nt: TGTGCCAGCTCACTGGACAGGGTGAACACCGGGGAGCTGTTTTTT
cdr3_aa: CASSLDRVNTGELFF

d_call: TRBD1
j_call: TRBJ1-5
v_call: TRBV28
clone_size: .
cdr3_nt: TGTGCCAGCAGTTTCGGACAGGGGAGTCAGCCCCAGCATTTT
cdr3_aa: CASSFGQGSQPQHF

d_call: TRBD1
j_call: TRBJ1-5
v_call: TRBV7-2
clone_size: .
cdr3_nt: TGTGTCAGCAGCGCTCGGACAGGAAATCAGCCCCAGCATTTT
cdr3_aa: CVSSARTGNQPQHF

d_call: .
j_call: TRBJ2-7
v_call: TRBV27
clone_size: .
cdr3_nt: TGTGCCAGCAGTTTATGGGGCTACGAGCAGTACTTC
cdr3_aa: CASSLWGYEQYF

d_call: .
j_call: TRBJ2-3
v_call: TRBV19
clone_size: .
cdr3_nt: TGTGCCAGTAGTATCCGGACCACACCGATTAGCACAGATACGCAGTATTTT
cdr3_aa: CASSIRTTPISTDTQYF

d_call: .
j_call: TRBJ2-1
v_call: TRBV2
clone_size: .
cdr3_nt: TGTGCCAGCCCCCGTGAGGGGCCGCCCTACAATGAGCAGTTCTTC
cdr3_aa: CASPREGPPYNEQFF

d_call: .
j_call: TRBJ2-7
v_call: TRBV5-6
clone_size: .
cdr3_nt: TGTGCCAGCAGCTTAGGACTAACTTACGAGCAGTACTTC
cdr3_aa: CASSLGLTYEQYF

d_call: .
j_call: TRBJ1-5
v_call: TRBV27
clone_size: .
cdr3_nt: TGTGCCAGCAGTGGTGGGGTTAGCAATCAGCCCCAGCATTTT
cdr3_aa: CASSGGVSNQPQHF

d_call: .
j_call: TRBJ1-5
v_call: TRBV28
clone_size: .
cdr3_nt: TGTGCCAGCAGTTCCCCAAATCAGCCCCAGCATTTT
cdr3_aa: CASSSPNQPQHF

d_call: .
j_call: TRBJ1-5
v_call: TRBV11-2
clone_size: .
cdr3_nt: TGTGCCAGCAGCTCCCTCGGGGGATCGGGCGAGCCCCAGCATTTT
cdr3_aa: CASSSLGGSGEPQHF

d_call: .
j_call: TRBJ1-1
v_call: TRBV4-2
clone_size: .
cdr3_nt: TGTGCCAGCAGCCAAGATTGGGGTAACACTGAAGCTTTCTTT
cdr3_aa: CASSQDWGNTEAFF

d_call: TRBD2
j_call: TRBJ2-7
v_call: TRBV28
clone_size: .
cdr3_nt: TGTGCCAGCAGTCCCGCAGCGGGAGTCTCAGAGCAGTACTTC
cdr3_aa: CASSPAAGVSEQYF

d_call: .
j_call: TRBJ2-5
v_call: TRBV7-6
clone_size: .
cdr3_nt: TGTGCCAGCAGCTTCCCCTGGGCAGGGGATCAAGAGACCCAGTACTTC
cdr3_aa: CASSFPWAGDQETQYF

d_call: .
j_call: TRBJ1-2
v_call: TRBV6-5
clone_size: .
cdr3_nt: TGTGCCAGCAGTAGGACAGACTATGGCTACACCTTC
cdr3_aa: CASSRTDYGYTF

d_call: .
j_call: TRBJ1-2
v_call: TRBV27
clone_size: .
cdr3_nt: TGTGCCAGCAGTTTGGCGGGTTCGAACTATGGCTACACCTTC
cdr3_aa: CASSLAGSNYGYTF

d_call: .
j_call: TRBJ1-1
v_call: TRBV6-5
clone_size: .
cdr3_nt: TGTGCCAGCAGTATGACACGGAACACTGAAGCTTTCTTT
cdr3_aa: CASSMTRNTEAFF

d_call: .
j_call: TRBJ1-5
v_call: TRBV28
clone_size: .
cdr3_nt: TGTGCCAGCAGTTTCTCACGGCCCCAGCATTTT
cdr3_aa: CASSFSRPQHF

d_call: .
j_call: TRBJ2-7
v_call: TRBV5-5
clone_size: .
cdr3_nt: TGTGCCAGCAGCTTGGGTATTGTCAGGGCCAGCAGATACGAGCAGTACTTC
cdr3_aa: CASSLGIVRASRYEQYF

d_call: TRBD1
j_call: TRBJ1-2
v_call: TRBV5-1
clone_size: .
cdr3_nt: TGCGCCAGCAGCTTGGGGGACAGGGATGGGGAAGACTATGGCTACACCTTC
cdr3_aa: CASSLGDRDGEDYGYTF

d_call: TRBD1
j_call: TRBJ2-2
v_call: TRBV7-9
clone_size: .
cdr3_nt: TGTGCCAGCAGTACAGTCGGGACAGGGCGCACCGGGGAGCTGTTTTTT
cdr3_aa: CASSTVGTGRTGELFF

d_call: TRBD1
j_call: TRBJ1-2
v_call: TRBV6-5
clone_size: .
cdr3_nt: TGTGCCAGCAGTTATGTAGCCGGACAGGGTGATGGCTACACCTTC
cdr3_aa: CASSYVAGQGDGYTF

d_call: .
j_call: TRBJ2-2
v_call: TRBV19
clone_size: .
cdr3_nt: TGTGCCAGCCTCGAGCCGGGGACTTTGAACACCGGGGAGCTGTTTTTT
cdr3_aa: CASLEPGTLNTGELFF

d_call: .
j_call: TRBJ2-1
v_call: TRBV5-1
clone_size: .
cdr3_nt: TGCGCCAGCAGCTGGGCGGTGGCGGGGAGGCCGAATGAGCAGTTCTTC
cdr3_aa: CASSWAVAGRPNEQFF

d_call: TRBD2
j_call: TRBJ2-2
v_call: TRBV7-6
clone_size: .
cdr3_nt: TGTGCCAGCAGCTTAGTAGCGGGAGGAGAGTCCACCGGGGAGCTGTTTTTT
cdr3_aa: CASSLVAGGESTGELFF

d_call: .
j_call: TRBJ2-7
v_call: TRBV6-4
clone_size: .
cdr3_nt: TGTGCCAGCAGGCCTCCGGGACGGTACTTC
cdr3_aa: CASRPPGRYF

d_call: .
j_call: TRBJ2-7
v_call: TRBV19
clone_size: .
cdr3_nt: TGTGCCAGTAAGCAGGGGCCCTGGGCCCACTCCTACGAGCAGTACTTC
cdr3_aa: CASKQGPWAHSYEQYF

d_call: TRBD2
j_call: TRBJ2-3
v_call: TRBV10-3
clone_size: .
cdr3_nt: TGTGCCATCAGTGAGTCGACTAGCGGGAGGGCCACAGATACGCAGTATTTT
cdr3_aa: CAISESTSGRATDTQYF

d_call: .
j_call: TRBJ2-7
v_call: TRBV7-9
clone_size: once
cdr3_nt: TGTGCCAGCCTGCGTACCTACGAGCAGTACTTC
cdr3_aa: CASLRTYEQYF

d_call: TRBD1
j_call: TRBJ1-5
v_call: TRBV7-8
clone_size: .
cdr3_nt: TGTGCCAGCAGCTTAATCTGGGGACAGGGGGCTAGTCATCAGCCCCAGCATTTT
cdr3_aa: CASSLIWGQGASHQPQHF

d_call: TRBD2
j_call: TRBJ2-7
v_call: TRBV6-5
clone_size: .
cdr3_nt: TGTGCCAGCAGTTTTTTAGCGGGAGGGCCATCCTACGAGCAGTACTTC
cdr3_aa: CASSFLAGGPSYEQYF

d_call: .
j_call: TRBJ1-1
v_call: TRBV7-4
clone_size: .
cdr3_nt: TGTGCCAGCAGCTTGAGAGGCAGGGTTGACACTGAAGCTTTCTTT
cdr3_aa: CASSLRGRVDTEAFF

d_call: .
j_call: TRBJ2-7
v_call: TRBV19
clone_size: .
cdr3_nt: TGTGCCAGTAGTATTACAAGGGACGGCTTTTCCTACGAGCAGTACTTC
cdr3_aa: CASSITRDGFSYEQYF

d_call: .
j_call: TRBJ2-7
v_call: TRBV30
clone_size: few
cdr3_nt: TGTGCCTGTACCCGGGGTCTTAGCTCCTACGAGCAGTACTTC
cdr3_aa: CACTRGLSSYEQYF

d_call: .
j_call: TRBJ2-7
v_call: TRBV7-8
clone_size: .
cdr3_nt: TGTGCCAGCAGCTCGAAGCGGACAGCTCCCTACGAGCAGTACTTC
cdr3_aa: CASSSKRTAPYEQYF

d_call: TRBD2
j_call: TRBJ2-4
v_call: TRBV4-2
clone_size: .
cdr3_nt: TGTGCCAGCAGCCCGGGACTAGCGGGAGCCAAAAACATTCAGTACTTC
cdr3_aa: CASSPGLAGAKNIQYF

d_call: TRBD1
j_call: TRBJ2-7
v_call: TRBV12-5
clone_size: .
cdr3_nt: TGTGCTAGTGGTTTGGACAACAGGGGGGCCCAAGGCTACGAGCAGTACTTC
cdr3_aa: CASGLDNRGAQGYEQYF

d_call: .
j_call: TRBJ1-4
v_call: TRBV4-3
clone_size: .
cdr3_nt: TGCGCCAGCAGCCAAGGGCTGGGAGTTTATAATGAAAAACTGTTTTTT
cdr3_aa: CASSQGLGVYNEKLFF

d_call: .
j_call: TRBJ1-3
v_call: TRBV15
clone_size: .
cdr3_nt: TGTGCCACCAGCAGAACAGACGCCATATATTTT
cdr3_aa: CATSRTDAIYF

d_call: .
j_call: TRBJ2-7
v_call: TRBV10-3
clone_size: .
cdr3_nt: TGTGCCATCAGTGAGACGCCGACCATACCCCCCTACGAGCAGTACTTC
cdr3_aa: CAISETPTIPPYEQYF

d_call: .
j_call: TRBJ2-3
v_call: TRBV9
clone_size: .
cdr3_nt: TGTGCCAGCAGCGTAAAGGGCGTTGAGAGGGCGGATACGCAGTATTTT
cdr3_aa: CASSVKGVERADTQYF

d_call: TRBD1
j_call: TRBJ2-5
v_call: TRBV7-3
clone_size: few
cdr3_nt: TGTGCCAGCAGCCAGGGCAGGGGGAGAGGGACCCAGTACTTC
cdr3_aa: CASSQGRGRGTQYF

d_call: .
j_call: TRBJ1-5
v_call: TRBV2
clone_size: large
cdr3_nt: TGTGCCAGCAGGCGCCTTCTTAATCAGCCCCAGCATTTT
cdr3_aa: CASRRLLNQPQHF

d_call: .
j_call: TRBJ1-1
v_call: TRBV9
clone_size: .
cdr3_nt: TGTGCCAGCAGCGTAGTCTGGCAGGGTCGGTGGACTGAAGCTTTCTTT
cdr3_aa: CASSVVWQGRWTEAFF

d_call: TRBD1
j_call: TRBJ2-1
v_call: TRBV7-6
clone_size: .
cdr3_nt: TGTGCCAGCAGACCTAGGACAGGCAGCTCCTACAATGAGCAGTTCTTC
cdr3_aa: CASRPRTGSSYNEQFF

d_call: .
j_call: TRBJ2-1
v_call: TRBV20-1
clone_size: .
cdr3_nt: TGCAGTGCTGTTAAGTATCATGAGCAGTTCTTC
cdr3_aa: CSAVKYHEQFF

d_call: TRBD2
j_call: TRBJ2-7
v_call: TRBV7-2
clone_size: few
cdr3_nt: TGTGCCAGCAGCTTAGGGCTAGCGGGAGAGGACGAGCAGTACTTC
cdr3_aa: CASSLGLAGEDEQYF